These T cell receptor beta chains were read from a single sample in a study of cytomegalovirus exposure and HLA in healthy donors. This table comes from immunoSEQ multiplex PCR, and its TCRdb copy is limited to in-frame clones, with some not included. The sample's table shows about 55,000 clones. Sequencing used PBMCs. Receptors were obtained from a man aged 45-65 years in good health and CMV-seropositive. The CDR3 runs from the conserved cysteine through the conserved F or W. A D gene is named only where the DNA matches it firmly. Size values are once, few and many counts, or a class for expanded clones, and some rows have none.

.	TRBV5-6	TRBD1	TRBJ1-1	TGTGCCAGCAGTGAAACAGGGGGCGTAAGGAACACTGAAGCTTTCTTT	CASSETGGVRNTEAFF
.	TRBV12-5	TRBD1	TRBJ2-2	TGTGCTAGTGGTTTGTCCTCGGACAGGTGGGGCACCGGGGAGCTGTTTTTT	CASGLSSDRWGTGELFF
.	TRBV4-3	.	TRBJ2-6	TGCGCCAGCTCACAGGATGCCTCTGGGGCCAACGTCCTGACTTTC	CASSQDASGANVLTF
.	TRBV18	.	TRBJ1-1	TGTGCCAGCTCACCACCGGGGGGTTGGGGTGGAGCTTTCTTT	CASSPPGGWGGAFF
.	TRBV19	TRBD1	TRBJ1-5	TGTGCCAGTAGTGGACAGGGGTCGGGAAATCAGCCCCAGCATTTT	CASSGQGSGNQPQHF
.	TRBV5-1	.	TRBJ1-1	TGCGCCAGCAGCCCCCGGGGTACTGAAGCTTTCTTT	CASSPRGTEAFF
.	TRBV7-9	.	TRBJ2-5	TGTGCCAGCAGCTTAGGCAGGGGCAAAGAGACCCAGTACTTC	CASSLGRGKETQYF
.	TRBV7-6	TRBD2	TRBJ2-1	TGTGCCAGCAGCCCCCGGACTAGCACCGACAATGAGCAGTTCTTC	CASSPRTSTDNEQFF
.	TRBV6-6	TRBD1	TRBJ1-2	TGTGCCAGCAGCGGGACAGGGAGTAACTATGGCTACACCTTC	CASSGTGSNYGYTF
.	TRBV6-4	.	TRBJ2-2	TGTGCCAGCAGTGGGCAAGGCGGGGCCGGGGAGCTGTTTTTT	CASSGQGGAGELFF
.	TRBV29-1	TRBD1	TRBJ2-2	TGCAGCGCTCTTAGACAGGGATCGGCCACCGGGGAGCTGTTTTTT	CSALRQGSATGELFF
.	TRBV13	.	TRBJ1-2	TGTGCCAGCAGCTCACGAGGCAGGGTGGGTTATGGCTACACCTTC	CASSSRGRVGYGYTF
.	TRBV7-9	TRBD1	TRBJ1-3	TGTGCCAGCAGCTTAGGGGACAGGGGAAACACCATATATTTT	CASSLGDRGNTIYF
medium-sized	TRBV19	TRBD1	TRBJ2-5	TGTGCCAGTAGTCAACCGGGACAGGGTGAGACCCAGTACTTC	CASSQPGQGETQYF
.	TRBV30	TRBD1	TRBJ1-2	TGTGCCTGGAGCGCGACAGGGGGCAATCCCCGTGGCTACACCTTC	CAWSATGGNPRGYTF
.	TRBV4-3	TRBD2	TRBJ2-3	TGCGCCAGCAGCCAAACTGAGCGGGGCAGCACAGATACGCAGTATTTT	CASSQTERGSTDTQYF
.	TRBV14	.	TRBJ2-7	TGTGCCAGCAGCCCCTCTTCCTACGAGCAGTACTTC	CASSPSSYEQYF
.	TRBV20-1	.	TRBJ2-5	TGCAGTGCTAGATACAGAGAGACCCAGTACTTC	CSARYRETQYF
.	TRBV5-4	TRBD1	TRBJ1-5	TGTGCCAGCAGCTTCGGGACAGGGAAGGGTCAGCCCCAGCATTTT	CASSFGTGKGQPQHF
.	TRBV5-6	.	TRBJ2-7	TGTGCCAGCAGCTTGGAGGGACTTTTCTACGAGCAGTACTTC	CASSLEGLFYEQYF
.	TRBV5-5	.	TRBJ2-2	TGTGCCAGCAGCCCCTCGGGTCCTGCGAACACCGGGGAGCTGTTTTTT	CASSPSGPANTGELFF
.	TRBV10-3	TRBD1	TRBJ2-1	TGTGCCATCAGTGTTGAGGGGGCGAATGAGCAGTTCTTC	CAISVEGANEQFF
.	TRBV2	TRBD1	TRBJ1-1	TGTGCCAGCAGCTTATCTACAGGGGGAACTGAAGCTTTCTTT	CASSLSTGGTEAFF
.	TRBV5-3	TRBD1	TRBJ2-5	TGTGCCAGAAGCTTCGGTAAGGGGGCAGGGGAGACCCAGTACTTC	CARSFGKGAGETQYF
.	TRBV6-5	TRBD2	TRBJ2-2	TGTGCCAGCAGTTCGGGGGGGACCACCGGGGAGCTGTTTTTT	CASSSGGTTGELFF
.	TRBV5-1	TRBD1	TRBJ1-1	TGCGCCAGCAGCTTGGGAATGACAGGGGGAGGCACTGAAGATTTCTTT	CASSLGMTGGGTEDFF
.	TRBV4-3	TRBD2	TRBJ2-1	TGCGCCAGCAGCCAACCTAGCGGGGGATACAATGAGCAGTTCTTC	CASSQPSGGYNEQFF
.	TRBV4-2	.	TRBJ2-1	TGTGCCAGCAGCCAAGACGGTGAGCAGTTCTTC	CASSQDGEQFF
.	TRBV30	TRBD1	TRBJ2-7	TGTGCCTGGAGTGTAGGGGACAGGGGCCACGAGCAGTACTTC	CAWSVGDRGHEQYF
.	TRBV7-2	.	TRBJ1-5	TGTGCCAGCAGTTTAACGAGGCAGGGTGGCCAGCCCCAGCATTTT	CASSLTRQGGQPQHF
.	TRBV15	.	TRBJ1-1	TGTGCCACCAGCAGAGATGCAACAGACCCTGAAGCTTTCTTT	CATSRDATDPEAFF
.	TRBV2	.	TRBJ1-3	TGTGCCAGCAGTGGACAGCTCTCTGGAAACACCATATATTTT	CASSGQLSGNTIYF
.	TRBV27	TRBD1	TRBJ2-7	TGTGCCAGCAGAGACAGGGACCCCTACGAGCAGTACTTC	CASRDRDPYEQYF
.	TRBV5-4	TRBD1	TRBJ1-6	TGTGCCAGCAGCGTGGACAGGGGGCCCCTCCACTTT	CASSVDRGPLHF
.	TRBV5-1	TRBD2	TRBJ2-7	TGCGCCAGCAGCTTGGCGGCGGGGGGCTCCTACGAGCAGTACTTC	CASSLAAGGSYEQYF
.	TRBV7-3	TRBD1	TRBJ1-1	TGTGCCAGCAGCCAGGGGGGTACTGAAGCTTTCTTT	CASSQGGTEAFF
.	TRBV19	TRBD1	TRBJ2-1	TGTGCCAGTAGTAACACTCAGGGGGCTGCCTACAATGAGCAGTTCTTC	CASSNTQGAAYNEQFF
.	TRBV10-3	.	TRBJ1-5	TGTGCCATCAAAGTGGGCCAGGGACAGCCCCAGCATTTT	CAIKVGQGQPQHF
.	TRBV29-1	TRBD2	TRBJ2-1	TGCAGCGTTCGGACTAGCGGGGGGGCCTACAATGAGCAGTTCTTC	CSVRTSGGAYNEQFF
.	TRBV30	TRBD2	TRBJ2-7	TGTGCCTGGAGTGTACAGCGACTAGCGGGAAGCTCCTACGAGCAGTACTTC	CAWSVQRLAGSSYEQYF
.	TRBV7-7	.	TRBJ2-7	TGTGCTAGCAGGGAAGGAGCGGGTGCCTACGAGCAGTACTTC	CASREGAGAYEQYF
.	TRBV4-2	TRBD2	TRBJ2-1	TGTGCCAGCAGCCAAGACGCTAGCGGAACCTACAATGAGCAGTTCTTC	CASSQDASGTYNEQFF
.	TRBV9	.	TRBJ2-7	TGTGCCAGCAGCGTAGCAGCAGGGATAAACTACGAGCAGTACTTC	CASSVAAGINYEQYF
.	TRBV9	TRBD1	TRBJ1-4	TGTGCCAGCAGCGTAGGGACAGGGGGTGAAAAACTGTTTTTT	CASSVGTGGEKLFF
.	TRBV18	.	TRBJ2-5	TGTGCCAGCTCACCCAGGAACCAAGAGACCCAGTACTTC	CASSPRNQETQYF
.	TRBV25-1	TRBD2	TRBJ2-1	TGTGCCAGCAGTGTGAGCAAGACTAGCGGGAGAGTCCATGAGCAGTTCTTC	CASSVSKTSGRVHEQFF
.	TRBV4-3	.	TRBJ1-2	TGCGCCAGCAGCCAAAATAGGGGTGGATATGGCTACACCTTC	CASSQNRGGYGYTF
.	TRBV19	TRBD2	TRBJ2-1	TGTGCCAGTAGTAATGGACTAGCGGGAGAGAATGAGCAGTTCTTC	CASSNGLAGENEQFF
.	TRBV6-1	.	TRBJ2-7	TGTGCCAGCAGTGAAGTCCTGGCGGGTAAGGACTACGAGCAGTACTTC	CASSEVLAGKDYEQYF
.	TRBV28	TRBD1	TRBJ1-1	TGTGCCAGCAGCCTTGACAGGGGGCCGACTGAAGCTTTCTTT	CASSLDRGPTEAFF